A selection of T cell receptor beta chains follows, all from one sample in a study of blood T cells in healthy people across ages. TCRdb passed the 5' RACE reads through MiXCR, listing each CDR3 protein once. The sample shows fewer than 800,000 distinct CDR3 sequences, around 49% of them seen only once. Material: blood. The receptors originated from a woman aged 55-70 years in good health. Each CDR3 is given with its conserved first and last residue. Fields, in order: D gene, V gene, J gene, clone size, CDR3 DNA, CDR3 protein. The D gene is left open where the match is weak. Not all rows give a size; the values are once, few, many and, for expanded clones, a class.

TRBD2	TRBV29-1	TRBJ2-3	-	TGCAGCGTGCAGGGACTATCAAGCGGGAGCACAGATACGCAGTATTTT	CSVQGLSSGSTDTQYF
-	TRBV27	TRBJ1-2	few	TGTGCCAGCAGTCCCCCAACTGGGGCGGGGGGACATATCTATGGCTACACCTTC	CASSPPTGAGGHIYGYTF
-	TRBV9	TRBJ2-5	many	TGTGCCAGCAGCGTAGAGAGTTCCCACTCTGGGACCCAGTACTTC	CASSVESSHSGTQYF
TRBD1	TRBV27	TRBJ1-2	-	TGTGCCAGCAGTTTACAGGGGGCGGCTGGCTACACCTTC	CASSLQGAAGYTF
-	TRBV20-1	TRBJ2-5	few	TGCAGTGCTAGAGATTTGGGCAGGGAAGAGACCCAGTACTTC	CSARDLGREETQYF
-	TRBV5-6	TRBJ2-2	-	TGTGCCAGCAGCTTGGTGGGACCGGAGGGGGAGCTGTTTTTT	CASSLVGPEGELFF
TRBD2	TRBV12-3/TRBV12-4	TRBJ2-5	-	TGTGCCATCCGAGCGGGAGAAACGGTGGAGACCCAGTACTTC	CAIRAGETVETQYF
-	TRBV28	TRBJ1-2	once	TGTGCCAGCAGTCCCCGGGGGGCCAACTATGGCTACACCTTC	CASSPRGANYGYTF
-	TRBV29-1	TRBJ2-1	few	TGCAGCGTTGAAGACTTGTCCTACAATGAGCAGTTCTTC	CSVEDLSYNEQFF
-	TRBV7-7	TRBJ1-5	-	TGTGCCAGCAGCTCAGAAGTAGGGCAGCCCCAGCATTTT	CASSSEVGQPQHF
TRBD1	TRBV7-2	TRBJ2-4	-	TGTGCCAGCAGCCGTAGGACAGGGGGAGAAAACATTCAGTACTTC	CASSRRTGGENIQYF
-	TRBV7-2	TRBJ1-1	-	TGTGCCAGCAAGGTCAGGAACCTGAACACTGAAGCTTTCTTT	CASKVRNLNTEAFF
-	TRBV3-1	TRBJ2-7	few	TGTGCCAGCAGCCAATACGGGACCCTAAGGGGGTCCGAGCAGTACTTC	CASSQYGTLRGSEQYF
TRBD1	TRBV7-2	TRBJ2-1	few	TGCGCCAGCAGCTTATCCGGGACAGGGGGTGATGAGCAGTTCTTC	CASSLSGTGGDEQFF
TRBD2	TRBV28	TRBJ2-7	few	TGTGCCTGCCTTAGCGGGGAGCCCTACGAGCAGTACTTC	CACLSGEPYEQYF
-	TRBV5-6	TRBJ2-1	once	TGTGCCAGCAGCGTCCGGACTACCGCCTACAATGAGCAGTTCTTC	CASSVRTTAYNEQFF
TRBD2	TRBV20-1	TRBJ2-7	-	TGCAGTGCTAGAGATAGAAGGTTGGGACTAGCGGTTTCCGAGCAGTACTTC	CSARDRRLGLAVSEQYF
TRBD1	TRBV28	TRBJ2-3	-	TGTGCCAGCAGTTTCGAGACAGGGGTAGGGGATACGCAGTATTTT	CASSFETGVGDTQYF
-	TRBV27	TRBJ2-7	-	TGTGCCAGCAAGGGCGCGGCCTACGAGCAGTACTTC	CASKGAAYEQYF
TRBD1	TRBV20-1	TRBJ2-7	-	TGCAGTGCTAGTACCGGGACAGGAGCCTACGAGCAGTACTTC	CSASTGTGAYEQYF
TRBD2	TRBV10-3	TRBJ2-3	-	TGTGCCATCAGTGACGGGACTAGTGGAGATACGCAGTATTTT	CAISDGTSGDTQYF
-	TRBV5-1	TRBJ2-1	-	TGCGCCAGCAGCCAAACTGCCTTCTCCTACAATGAGCAGTTCTTC	CASSQTAFSYNEQFF
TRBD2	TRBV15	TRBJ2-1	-	TGTGCCACCAGCACGTTGACTAGCGGGGGTTACAATGAGCAGTTCTTC	CATSTLTSGGYNEQFF
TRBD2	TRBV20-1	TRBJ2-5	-	TGCAGTGCTAGAGAGATGCGAGCGGGGGCCCAAGAGACCCAGTACTTC	CSAREMRAGAQETQYF
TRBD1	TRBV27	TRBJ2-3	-	TGTGCCAGCAGTCACCAAGGACAGGGAGGCACAAATACGCAGTATTTT	CASSHQGQGGTNTQYF
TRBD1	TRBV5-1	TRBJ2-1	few	TGCGCCAGCAGCTTGGCCGCGACAGGGTCGGGTGAGCAGTTCTTC	CASSLAATGSGEQFF